The entry below describes one T cell receptor beta chain. Its antigen is still unknown. This sample was taken from a study of pediatric ulcerative colitis. Up to 500,000 reads were sequenced per sample. TCRdb's copy holds only in-frame clones and misses some; the assay was immunoSEQ multiplex PCR. Counted here are tens of thousands of clones, 55% to 75% occurring once; the ten biggest clones make up over 6%. This CDR3 region has 12 residues. The V end lost 9 bases, the J end lost 4 bases, and 12 bases lay between the germline ends. The germline gives CDR1 LNHDA, CDR2 SQIVND (reference sequence). During colonoscopy, one to two rectal pinch biopsies were collected. Findings and limits, study-wide: A couple of rectal clonotypes were found only in ulcerative colitis patients, all of them.

The sequence came from a boy aged 5-17 years with severe ulcerative colitis. The rearrangement joins TRBV19 to TRBJ1-2; D is uncertain. The sample consisted of gut tissue. Here the CDR3 DNA reads TGTGCCAGCGAATCCGGGTTCTATGGCTACACCTTC. Protein product: CASESGFYGYTF.